One sample yielded the 12 T cell receptor beta chains listed below, sequenced in a study of blood T cell repertoires in COVID-19. Repertoires were generated with immunoSEQ multiplex PCR, while TCRdb's copy carries only in-frame clones and drops some. The sample has approximately 400,000 clones, roughly four fifths seen once. Sequenced material: PBMCs or T cells enriched from blood (not recorded which). The receptors shown here come from a woman aged 50 to 60 who had recovered from COVID-19.

This sequence joins TRBV5-4 and TRBJ2-7; D ambiguous. V lost 0 bases, J lost 0 bases, and 7 bases lay in between. This CDR3 has 14 amino acids. In germline, CDR1 is SGHNT, CDR2 YYREEE (reference sequence). The CDR3 here is CASSLGPSSYEQYF. The DNA of the CDR3 is TGTGCCAGCAGCTTGGGTCCTTCCTCCTACGAGCAGTACTTC. The full variable domain, its missing parts supplied by reference TRBV5-4 and TRBJ2-7, is ETGVTQSPTHLIKTRGQQVTLRCSSQSGHNTVSWYQQALGQGPQFIFQYYREEENGRGNFPPRFSGLQFPNYSSELNVNALELDDSALYLCASSLGPSSYEQYFGPGTRLTVT.

The chain has TRBV5-4 and TRBJ2-5; 9 positions agree with TRBD1. V dropped 0 bases and J dropped 5; count of bases not matched to a gene: 2. From germline, CDR1 is SGHNT and CDR2 YYREEE (reference sequence). This CDR3 region has 14 residues. CDR3: CASSLDTGGETQYF. The CDR3 DNA reads TGTGCCAGCAGCTTGGACACAGGGGGCGAGACCCAGTACTTC.

The chain couples TRBV4-1 to TRBJ1-2, with 8 bases matching TRBD1. The germline CDR1 and CDR2 sequences are MGHRA and YSYEKL. This CDR3 region has 14 residues. J was trimmed by 4 bases and V by 3 bases; bases with no gene match: 4. DNA of the CDR3: TGCGCCAGCAGCCAGGCCACAGGGGGCTATGGCTACACCTTC. Amino acid sequence: CASSQATGGYGYTF.

The rearrangement joins TRBV5-5 to TRBJ1-3; D is perhaps TRBD1 (6 bases). V lost 0 bases, J lost 2 bases, and 9 bases lay in between. CDR3 size: 15 residues. Germline V gene sequence: CDR1 SGHKS, CDR2 YYEKEE (reference sequence). The CDR3 loop is CASSLVSGAGNTIYF. The CDR3 DNA follows: TGTGCCAGCAGCTTGGTGTCAGGGGCTGGAAACACCATATATTTT.

This chain uses TRBV6-6 with TRBJ1-1; D is unresolved. The CDR3 length is 12 residues. Per germline, CDR1 MNHNY and CDR2 SVGAGI (reference sequence). V was pared by 8 bases and J by 4 bases, with 11 bases between. The CDR3 nucleotides read TGTGCCAGCGCGGGCGCGGGCACTGAAGCTTTCTTT. Translating it yields CASAGAGTEAFF.

The table lists this clone with a few counts. The V call is TRBV12-3 or TRBV12-4, the J call TRBJ1-1; TRBD1 might be the D (5 bases). The germline V and J ends were trimmed by 2 bases and 11 bases, with 15 bases remaining between them. The length of the CDR3 is 13 residues. DNA of the CDR3: TGTGCCAGCAGTTTAAGCAGGGTACGGCTTGCTTTCTTT. Its translation is CASSLSRVRLAFF.

The V call is TRBV4-2, the J call TRBJ2-3; D is possibly TRBD2 (6 bases). Trimming left V 0 bases short and J 6 bases short, with 13 bases between. The CDR3 runs to 15 residues. Germline CDR1 and CDR2: LGHNA and YNFKEQ. CDR3 nucleotides: TGTGCCAGCAGCCAAGATTGGACTAACATCGATACGCAGTATTTT. The encoded protein is CASSQDWTNIDTQYF.

The V gene is TRBV5-6, the J gene TRBJ2-7; the D is unclear. The CDR3 is 11 amino acids. Germline V lookup: CDR1 SGHDT, CDR2 YYEEEE. With 10 bases removed from V and 3 bases from J, the gap between germline ends came to 11 bases. DNA of the CDR3: TGTGCCTCCCAGGCCGGCTACGAGCAGTACTTC. As protein: CASQAGYEQYF.

The CDR3 reads CASTTSGLARLNEQFF. The CDR3 region has the DNA TGTGCCAGCACCACTAGCGGGCTAGCGAGGCTAAATGAGCAGTTCTTC. The rearrangement links TRBV7-8 to TRBJ2-1; 9 positions agree with TRBD2. The V and J ends lost 7 bases and 7 bases, in that order; junction bases with no gene match: 14. Germline assignment: CDR1 SGHVS and CDR2 FQNEAQ. The CDR3 extends over 16 amino acids.

This clone was counted a few times. This chain connects TRBV4-2 to TRBJ1-2; TRBD1 matches at 9 bases. This CDR3 comprises 14 residues. Germline CDR1 LGHNA, CDR2 YNFKEQ. J was trimmed by 2 bases and V by 4 bases; bases with no gene match: 2. CDR3 DNA sequence: TGTGCCAGCAGCCCGGGGACAGGGAACTATGGCTACACCTTC. This encodes CASSPGTGNYGYTF.

This clone was detected once. This chain links TRBV20-1 with TRBJ1-1; tentatively, D is TRBD1 (5 bases). This CDR3 has 11 residues. Trimming stripped 5 bases from V and 4 bases from J, with 8 bases between. The V gene's germline CDR1 is DFQATT and CDR2 SNEGSKA (reference sequence). CDR3 protein: CSAQGPTEAFF. CDR3 nucleotides: TGCAGTGCTCAGGGCCCCACTGAAGCTTTCTTT.

This clone was seen only a few times. The chain uses TRBV6-6 and TRBJ2-1; 8 bases fit TRBD2. Germline loops: CDR1 MNHNY, CDR2 SVGAGI (reference sequence). Trimming at V came to 5 bases and at J to 0 bases, leaving 9 bases not matched to a gene. The CDR3 covers 17 residues. The CDR3 spells CASSLGLSGSSYNEQFF. CDR3 nucleotides: TGTGCCAGCAGTCTCGGGCTCAGCGGGAGCTCCTACAATGAGCAGTTCTTC.